These T cell receptor beta chains were read from a single sample in a study of blood T cell repertoires in COVID-19. The assay was immunoSEQ multiplex PCR, and TCRdb's table has in-frame clones only and misses some. The sample lists about 140,000 clones, around 80% occurring once. The sample comprised peripheral blood. These receptors all come from a human donor in a cohort sampled during active COVID-19. CDR3s include the opening cysteine and the closing phenylalanine or tryptophan. The D gene is left open where the match is weak. Rows may omit the clone size; those that give it use once, few, many or a size class.

d_call	clone_size	v_call	j_call	cdr3_aa	cdr3_nt
TRBD1	NA	TRBV19	TRBJ1-1	CASRTGAEAFF	TGTGCCAGTAGGACAGGGGCTGAAGCTTTCTTT
TRBD1	once	TRBV6-6	TRBJ2-7	CASSKPGQGVVEQYF	TGTGCCAGCAGTAAACCGGGACAGGGGGTGGTCGAGCAGTACTTC
TRBD1	NA	TRBV29-1	TRBJ1-3	CSATTGGGNTIYF	TGCAGCGCAACGACAGGGGGCGGAAACACCATATATTTT
TRBD1	NA	TRBV5-1	TRBJ2-1	CASSLQGAGEQFF	TGCGCCAGCAGCCTGCAGGGGGCGGGTGAGCAGTTCTTC
TRBD1	NA	TRBV7-6	TRBJ1-2	CASSPAGTANYGYTF	TGTGCCAGCAGCCCAGCCGGGACAGCAAACTATGGCTACACCTTC
NA	NA	TRBV29-1	TRBJ1-1	CSVARGYTEAFF	TGCAGCGTAGCGCGGGGGTACACTGAAGCTTTCTTT
NA	NA	TRBV5-1	TRBJ1-2	CASSLGIGGQNHGYTF	TGCGCCAGCAGCTTGGGTATTGGCGGGCAAAATCATGGCTACACCTTC
NA	NA	TRBV4-3	TRBJ1-2	CASSQAGRGYTF	TGCGCCAGCAGCCAAGCAGGAAGAGGCTACACCTTC
NA	NA	TRBV28	TRBJ1-4	CASSSNRDIEDNEKLFF	TGTGCCAGCAGTTCTAACCGGGACATCGAAGATAATGAAAAACTGTTTTTT
TRBD2	NA	TRBV5-4	TRBJ2-2	CATAPLLAGGLNTGELFF	TGTGCCACCGCACCCCTACTAGCGGGGGGGCTTAACACCGGGGAGCTGTTTTTT
TRBD1	NA	TRBV2	TRBJ2-1	CASSTGQGPEQFF	TGTGCCAGCAGTACGGGACAGGGGCCTGAGCAGTTCTTC
TRBD2	NA	TRBV6-2/TRBV6-3	TRBJ2-5	CASSYTTSGGPQETQYF	TGTGCCAGCAGTTACACGACTAGCGGGGGCCCACAAGAGACCCAGTACTTC
TRBD1	NA	TRBV6-5	TRBJ1-1	CASERQGGITEAFF	TGTGCCAGCGAAAGACAGGGGGGTATCACTGAAGCTTTCTTT
TRBD1	NA	TRBV15	TRBJ1-2	CATSRRDRANYGYTF	TGTGCCACCAGCAGAAGGGACAGAGCTAACTATGGCTACACCTTC
NA	NA	TRBV18	TRBJ2-3	CASSPDSGTDTQYF	TGTGCCAGCTCCCCAGACAGTGGAACAGATACGCAGTATTTT
TRBD1	NA	TRBV5-6	TRBJ2-5	CASSRGQGDETQYF	TGTGCCAGCAGCCGGGGACAGGGGGATGAGACCCAGTACTTC
NA	NA	TRBV4-1	TRBJ2-7	CASSQARDSREQYF	TGCGCCAGCAGCCAAGCCCGGGACTCCCGCGAGCAGTACTTC
NA	NA	TRBV9	TRBJ2-5	CASSDRGLGETQYF	TGTGCCAGCAGTGATCGGGGGTTAGGGGAGACCCAGTACTTC
NA	NA	TRBV19	TRBJ2-1	CASSITSSGYNEQFF	TGTGCCAGTAGTATTACCTCAAGCGGGTACAATGAGCAGTTCTTC
NA	NA	TRBV30	TRBJ2-7	CAWSQALSREEQYF	TGTGCCTGGAGCCAGGCCTTGAGTCGGGAAGAGCAGTACTTC
TRBD2	NA	TRBV9	TRBJ2-5	CASSVGTSQETQYF	TGTGCCAGCAGCGTAGGGACTAGCCAAGAGACCCAGTACTTC
TRBD1	NA	TRBV6-5	TRBJ1-3	CASSYTTGAGNTIYF	TGTGCCAGCAGTTACACAACAGGGGCTGGAAACACCATATATTTT
TRBD2	NA	TRBV9	TRBJ2-1	CASSVDPEAGGPSHEQFF	TGTGCCAGCAGCGTAGACCCCGAAGCGGGGGGGCCGAGTCATGAGCAGTTCTTC
NA	NA	TRBV3-1/TRBV3-2	TRBJ2-1	CASSQGLSSYNEQFF	TGTGCCAGCAGCCAAGGCCTGAGCTCCTACAATGAGCAGTTCTTC
TRBD1	NA	TRBV9	TRBJ2-7	CASITGTGSSYEQYF	TGTGCCAGCATCACCGGGACAGGGAGCTCCTACGAGCAGTACTTC
NA	few	TRBV6-5	TRBJ2-7	CASKWGGTYEQYF	TGTGCCAGCAAATGGGGCGGCACCTACGAGCAGTACTTC
NA	NA	TRBV20-1	TRBJ2-1	CSASRGNEQFF	TGCAGTGCCTCACGCGGGAATGAGCAGTTCTTC
NA	NA	TRBV9	TRBJ2-5	CASSVEAPGGGEAQYF	TGTGCCAGCAGCGTAGAGGCGCCTGGAGGGGGGGAGGCCCAGTACTTC
NA	NA	TRBV6-5	TRBJ2-2	CASRGGLVVTGELFF	TGTGCCAGCAGGGGGGGGCTAGTGGTCACCGGGGAGCTGTTTTTT
NA	NA	TRBV3-1/TRBV3-2	TRBJ1-6	CASSQGSSLHF	TGTGCCAGCAGTCAGGGGTCCTCCCTCCACTTT
TRBD1	NA	TRBV18	TRBJ1-5	CASSDRGGNQPQHF	TGTGCCAGCTCAGACAGGGGGGGCAATCAGCCCCAGCATTTT
NA	NA	TRBV2	TRBJ2-7	CASSDRVPYEQYF	TGTGCCAGCAGTGACAGGGTCCCCTACGAGCAGTACTTC
TRBD1	NA	TRBV14	TRBJ2-3	CASSQRTGRTDTQYF	TGTGCCAGCAGCCAACGGACAGGCCGCACAGATACGCAGTATTTT
NA	NA	TRBV6-2/TRBV6-3	TRBJ2-7	CASSSEGPIYEQYF	TGTGCCAGCAGTTCGGAGGGACCCATTTACGAGCAGTACTTC
TRBD2	NA	TRBV4-3	TRBJ2-3	CASSQKTSGAADTQYF	TGCGCCAGCAGCCAGAAGACTAGCGGGGCCGCAGATACGCAGTATTTT
NA	NA	TRBV6-2/TRBV6-3	TRBJ2-3	CASSWGEDTQYF	TGTGCCAGCAGCTGGGGGGAGGATACGCAGTATTTT